This T cell receptor (beta chain) was recovered during a study of cytomegalovirus exposure and HLA in healthy donors. CDR3 size: 13 residues. The V end lost 5 bases, the J end lost 8 bases, and 13 bases lay between the germline ends. CDR1 and CDR2 from the germline V gene are SGHNT and YENEEA. The PCR made use of 60 Vbeta and 13 Jbeta primers. Original handling: In a later analysis, of some 80 million unique beta chains, roughly 9.9 million appeared in at least two donors. The method was immunoSEQ multiplex PCR; TCRdb's version includes in-frame clones alone and lacks a portion of them. V, J and clone size were drawn from that table, and D and trimming were deduced from the DNA. The table records around 110,000 clones, approximately 81% of them present only once.

What was sequenced was PBMCs. The sequence was collected from a man in his thirties or forties in good health and CMV-seronegative. J is TRBJ2-1 and V is TRBV11-3; D remains ambiguous. The chain's CDR3 is CASSPDIGDEQFF. In DNA, the CDR3 is TGTGCCAGCAGCCCAGACATAGGCGATGAGCAGTTCTTC.